The 17 T cell receptor beta chains in this list originate from one sample, sequenced in a study of blood T cell repertoires in COVID-19 (TCRdb year 2020). The receptor library was made with the immunoSEQ multiplex PCR assay. In its TCRdb copy, this immuneACCESS table keeps in-frame sequences only and misses some clones. Where compared with another copy, unresolved V genes explain less than half of these, and the others have no known cause. Present in this sample are over 70,000 clones, 65% to 90% of which were seen just once. Of the sample, less than 8% falls within the top ten clones. The sequenced sample was peripheral blood. The receptors stem from a man in his thirties or forties with COVID-19, enrolled during active disease.

The rearrangement uses TRBV24-1 and TRBJ2-7; 8 bases are shared with TRBD1. This CDR3 contains 14 residues. The germline gives CDR1 KGHDR, CDR2 SFDVKD. Losses at the gene ends were 5 bases for V and 7 bases for J; bases not matched to a gene: 9. The chain's CDR3 is CATSAIDRGDEQYF. In DNA form, the CDR3 reads TGTGCCACCAGTGCCATAGACAGGGGAGATGAGCAGTACTTC.

The gene calls are TRBV18 and TRBJ1-5; 7 bases map to TRBD1. The CDR3 is 16 residues long. With V trimmed by 5 bases and J by 4 bases, 11 bases remained unmatched. Germline V gene sequence: CDR1 KGHSH, CDR2 LQKENI. This CDR3 is CASSGSTGSGNQPQHF. In DNA, the CDR3 is TGTGCCAGCTCAGGATCGACAGGGTCGGGGAATCAGCCCCAGCATTTT.

V is TRBV3-1 (or the pseudogene TRBV3-2) and J is TRBJ2-2, with D perhaps matching TRBD2 (5 bases). CDR1 and CDR2 from the germline V gene are LGHDT and YNNKEL (reference sequence). Trimming left V 1 base short and J 4 bases short, with 10 bases between. CDR3 length equals 15 residues. The DNA of the CDR3 is TGTGCCAGCAGCCAAGGTGCGGGCTCCACCGGGGAGCTGTTTTTT. It yields the protein CASSQGAGSTGELFF.

This chain uses TRBV10-3 with TRBJ1-2; 8 nucleotides line up with TRBD1. Germline V gene lookup returns CDR1 ENHRY and CDR2 SYGVKD. This CDR3 region has 13 residues. Losses at the gene ends were 6 bases for V and 8 bases for J; bases not matched to a gene: 8. The CDR3 DNA follows: TGTGCCATCAGCCTACAGGGGGACGAAGGCTACACCTTC. This gives the protein CAISLQGDEGYTF.

The rearrangement links TRBV13 to TRBJ1-5, with no clear D. Germline CDR1 and CDR2: PRHDT and FYEKMQ (reference sequence). Deletions cut 1 base from V and 4 bases from J, with 5 bases between. The CDR3 runs 13 residues. For the CDR3, the DNA is TGTGCCAGCAGCTTAGCCGGGAATCAGCCCCAGCATTTT. Translating gives CASSLAGNQPQHF. The full variable domain, with the rest looked up from reference TRBV13 and TRBJ1-5, is AAGVIQSPRHLIKEKRETATLKCYPIPRHDTVYWYQQGPGQDPQFLISFYEKMQSDKGSIPDRFSAQQFSDYHSELNMSSLELGDSALYFCASSLAGNQPQHFGDGTRLSIL.

The chain recombines TRBV5-4 with TRBJ2-1, with 13 positions matching TRBD2. The germline V gene has CDR1 SGHNT and CDR2 YYREEE (reference sequence). The CDR3 has 16 residues. V lost 0 bases to trimming and J lost 10 bases; unmatched junction nucleotides: 7. CDR3: CASSLGTSGSVLEQFF. CDR3 bases: TGTGCCAGCAGCTTGGGGACTAGCGGGAGTGTGTTAGAGCAGTTCTTC.

The chain combines TRBV12-3 or TRBV12-4 with TRBJ1-5, with a possible D match to TRBD1 (6 bases). Deletions cut 7 bases from V and 6 bases from J, with 13 bases between. CDR3 length: 13 amino acids. DNA for the CDR3: TGTGCCAGCAAAACGACAGGAGGTCAGCCCCAGCATTTT. Protein product: CASKTTGGQPQHF.

The rearrangement joins TRBV12-5 to TRBJ2-7; 8 bases align to TRBD1. CDR1 is LGHNT, CDR2 FRNRAP, per germline. J gave up 4 bases and V 1 base, and 6 bases lay outside the gene matches. This CDR3 region has 15 residues. For the CDR3, the DNA is TGTGCTAGTGGTTTGGAGCGACAGGGGATATACGAGCAGTACTTC. This encodes CASGLERQGIYEQYF. Full variable domain (outside the CDR3, taken from reference TRBV12-5 and TRBJ2-7): DARVTQTPRHKVTEMGQEVTMRCQPILGHNTVFWYRQTMMQGLELLAYFRNRAPLDDSGMPKDRFSAEMPDATLATLKIQPSEPRDSAVYFCASGLERQGIYEQYFGPGTRLTVT.

As regards this clone: At one boundary the junction diverges from the germline segment, which might be a read error. The chain uses TRBV12-3 or TRBV12-4 and TRBJ2-7, with 12 bases fitting TRBD2. The CDR3 totals 13 residues. The CDR3 nucleotides are TGTGCCAGCAGTCCGCGACTAGCGGGAGAGCGGTACTTC. This gives the protein CASSPRLAGERYF.

The chain is built from TRBV5-1 and TRBJ1-2; TRBD1 agrees at 7 bases. The CDR3 extends over 13 amino acids. V trimming: 4 bases; J trimming: 6 bases; junction bases outside the gene matches: 6. Germline CDR1 reads SGHRS; CDR2 reads YFSETQ. DNA of the CDR3: TGCGCCAGCAGCGCCCGACAGGGACATGGCTACACCTTC. Amino acid sequence: CASSARQGHGYTF.

The chain recombines TRBV19 with TRBJ2-7, with 7 positions matching TRBD1. The CDR3 spans 15 residues. Germline CDR1 LNHDA, CDR2 SQIVND (reference sequence). The trim removed 5 bases at V and 0 bases at J, leaving 7 bases unmatched. The CDR3 spells CASSATGPSSYEQYF. CDR3 nucleotides: TGTGCCAGTAGTGCGACAGGGCCAAGCTCCTACGAGCAGTACTTC.

This clone was seen only a few times. V is TRBV10-2 and J is TRBJ2-3; possibly TRBD2 for D (6 bases). The CDR3 runs to 13 residues. V shed 2 bases and J shed 3 bases, with 6 bases lying between them. Germline V gives CDR1 WSHSY, CDR2 SAAADI. The CDR3 is CASSERETDTQYF. CDR3 coding DNA: TGCGCCAGCAGTGAGCGGGAGACAGATACGCAGTATTTT.

V and J are TRBV27 and TRBJ2-7; 7 bases align to TRBD1. Germline CDR1 reads MNHEY; CDR2 reads SMNVEV (reference sequence). The CDR3 is 13 residues long. The V and J ends lost 7 bases and 1 base, in that order; junction bases with no gene match: 4. CDR3 in amino acids: CASTTTGSYEQYF. CDR3 nucleotides: TGTGCCAGCACCACGACAGGGTCCTACGAGCAGTACTTC.

This chain uses TRBV11-2 with TRBJ2-4; maybe TRBD2 (6 bases). The length of the CDR3 is 19 residues. V shed 3 bases and J shed 0 bases, with 21 bases lying between them. Germline lookup yields CDR1 SGHAT and CDR2 FQNNGV. The CDR3 sequence is CASSFPITDPGLAKNIQYF. In DNA form, the CDR3 reads TGTGCCAGCAGCTTCCCCATAACAGACCCGGGACTAGCCAAAAACATTCAGTACTTC.

The chain combines TRBV4-2 with TRBJ1-3, with unresolved D. Germline V CDR1 and CDR2: LGHNA, YNFKEQ. The CDR3 contains 15 residues. V gave up 1 base and J gave up 3 bases, with 10 bases separating them. CDR3 bases: TGTGCCAGCAGCCAAGGGGAGGGTGGTGGAAACACCATATATTTT. Encoded protein: CASSQGEGGGNTIYF.

Turning to this clone: The identical CDR3 is also encoded by other nucleotide sequences in the sample. This chain joins TRBV5-6 and TRBJ1-2; TRBD1 might be the D (6 bases). Between the trimmed V and J ends, which lost 3 bases and 7 bases, there was a span of 13 bases. This CDR3 has 13 amino acids. The germline gives CDR1 SGHDT, CDR2 YYEEEE. The CDR3 loop reads CASSWGPGPGYTF. Written as DNA, the CDR3 is TGTGCCAGCAGCTGGGGGCCAGGGCCTGGCTACACCTTC.

J is TRBJ1-1 and V is TRBV15; D not certain. Looked up from germline, CDR1 is LNHNV and CDR2 is YYDKDF (reference sequence). Trimming took off 3 bases at V and 0 bases at J, with 5 bases between the two ends. This CDR3 contains 13 residues. The CDR3 here is CATSREMNTEAFF. CDR3 nucleotide sequence: TGTGCCACCAGCAGGGAGATGAACACTGAAGCTTTCTTT.